This TCR beta chain was captured in a study of blood T cell repertoires in COVID-19. About the study: Italy, Spain and the United States were the sources of the convalescent and acute COVID-19 samples. PBMCs, B-cell-depleted T cells, or T cells were the source of the cDNA or gDNA that made up the material.

Original processing notes: The assay estimated nucleated cells by amplifying reference gene primers. TCRdb's table, derived via immunoSEQ multiplex PCR, lists solely in-frame clones and lacks some. D and trimming come from the DNA, and the V and J calls and clone size come from that table. The profile covers 150,000 to 200,000 clones, with more than 65% appearing a single time and about 10% taken by the ten largest. This TCR was recovered from a woman of 80 years or more with active or convalescent COVID-19. The specimen was peripheral blood.

The CDR3 bases are TGTGCCAGCAGCCGCGACAGGGTCGGAGGGGAGACCCAGTACTTC. Its translation is CASSRDRVGGETQYF. This rearrangement joins TRBV6-5 to TRBJ2-5; TRBD1 might be the D (7 bases). The CDR3 covers 15 residues. Germline CDR1 reads MNHEY; CDR2 reads SVGAGI. V was pared by 6 bases and J by 5 bases, with 19 bases between.